These 19 T cell receptor beta chains were sequenced from one sample in a study of T-cell memory formation after mild COVID-19. TCRdb re-analysed the 5' RACE reads in MiXCR, keeping a single row per CDR3 protein. The sample shows hundreds of thousands of distinct CDR3 sequences, about a fifth of them seen only once. Input material: PBMCs or a T cell subset sorted from them (not recorded which). The receptors here all came from an adult woman who had mild COVID-19 (a few samples of this study predate the infection). Cell type and time point are not known.

This chain joins TRBV30 and TRBJ1-1; D perhaps matches TRBD1 (5 bases). Germline-derived CDR1 and CDR2 are GTSNPN and SVGIG (reference sequence). V gave up 4 bases and J gave up 1 base, with 10 bases separating them. This CDR3 has 13 amino acids. CDR3 sequence: CAWTHGQNTEAFF. The CDR3 DNA sequence: TGTGCCTGGACTCATGGACAGAACACTGAAGCTTTCTTT. The full variable domain, completed using reference TRBV30 and TRBJ1-1, is SQTIHQWPATLVQPVGSPLSLECTVEGTSNPNLYWYRQAAGRGLQLLFYSVGIGQISSEVPQNLSASRPQDRQFILSSKKLLLSDSGFYLCAWTHGQNTEAFFGQGTRLTVV.

This clonotype occurred a few times. The chain couples TRBV20-1 to TRBJ1-2; 10 bases are shared with TRBD1. Unmatched junction bases numbered 11, after V lost 6 bases and J lost 4 bases. The CDR3 is made up of 15 amino acids. Germline V gives CDR1 DFQATT, CDR2 SNEGSKA (reference sequence). CDR3 nucleotide sequence: TGCAGTGCGCTAGACCGGGACAGGGGTAGCTATGGCTACACCTTC. It encodes CSALDRDRGSYGYTF.

This clonotype has just a few counts. The chain has TRBV5-6 and TRBJ2-2; D is uncertain. V dropped 2 bases and J dropped 0 bases, with 11 bases sitting between them. The CDR3 spans 16 residues. Germline lookup yields CDR1 SGHDT and CDR2 YYEEEE. The CDR3: CASSFLADANTGELFF. The CDR3 region has the DNA TGTGCCAGCAGCTTCTTGGCGGACGCGAACACCGGGGAGCTGTTTTTT.

The genes are TRBV14 and TRBJ1-2, with TRBD1 as a possible D gene (5 bases). Trimming removed 2 bases at V and 1 base at J, with 14 bases between. The germline CDR1 and CDR2 sequences are SGHDN and FVKESK. The CDR3 length is 16 residues. The CDR3 DNA is TGTGCCAGCAGCCAAAAGATGGCGGGGCTTAACTATGGCTACACCTTC. It encodes CASSQKMAGLNYGYTF.

This clonotype has a count of ten or more. V is TRBV7-9 and J is TRBJ1-1, with unresolved D. V was clipped by 1 base and J by 0 bases, with 6 bases between them. Germline V gene sequence: CDR1 SEHNR, CDR2 FQNEAQ (reference sequence). The CDR3 consists of 14 residues. Here the CDR3 DNA reads TGTGCCAGCAGCTTAGACGGGGTGAACACTGAAGCTTTCTTT. Protein: CASSLDGVNTEAFF.

This clonotype was counted only a few times. V usage is TRBV7-2 and J usage is TRBJ1-2, with D unresolved. Trimming left V 5 bases short and J 8 bases short, with 12 bases between. Germline-derived CDR1 and CDR2 are SGHTA and FQGNSA. This CDR3 comprises 12 residues. CDR3 DNA sequence: TGTGCCAGCAGCCAACTGAGCGGGGGCTACACCTTC. The encoded protein is CASSQLSGGYTF. The full variable domain, rest sourced from reference TRBV7-2 and TRBJ1-2, is GAGVSQSPSNKVTEKGKDVELRCDPISGHTALYWYRQSLGQGLEFLIYFQGNSAPDKSGLPSDRFSAERTGGSVSTLTIQRTQQEDSAVYLCASSQLSGGYTFGSGTRLTVV.

This clonotype was seen a single time. CDR3 DNA sequence: TGTGCCACCAGTGATGGGGGGACAGGGAGATATCAGCCCCAGCATTTT. Protein: CATSDGGTGRYQPQHF. The chain joins TRBV24-1 to TRBJ1-5; 9 bases are shared with TRBD1. CDR1 and CDR2 (germline): KGHDR, SFDVKD. Trimming removed 3 bases from V and 5 bases from J; junction bases left unmatched: 7. The CDR3 contains 16 residues.

This clonotype appeared many times. A read error may account for a junction end that differs from germline. The gene calls are TRBV5-1 and TRBJ2-1, with D possibly TRBD2 on 7 matching bases. CDR3 length equals 15 residues. Germline values: CDR1 SGHRS, CDR2 YFSETQ. The CDR3 protein is CASSLGGGPYNEQFF. DNA for the CDR3: TGTGCCAGCAGTTTAGGGGGGGGGCCCTACAATGAGCAGTTCTTC. The full variable domain, with the rest looked up from reference TRBV5-1 and TRBJ2-1, is KAGVTQTPRYLIKTRGQQVTLSCSPISGHRSVSWYQQTPGQGLQFLFEYFSETQRNKGNFPGRFSGRQFSNSRSEMNVSTLELGDSALYLCASSLGGGPYNEQFFGPGTRLTVL.

This clonotype was seen a few times. This chain connects TRBV6-5 to TRBJ2-6; TRBD1 might be the D (6 bases). V was cut by 8 bases and J by 0 bases, with 14 bases left in between. The CDR3 consists of 16 residues. Germline CDR1 reads MNHEY; CDR2 reads SVGAGI. The CDR3 sequence: CASGHTGSSGANVLTF. The DNA of the CDR3 is TGTGCCAGCGGCCACACAGGGAGCTCTGGGGCCAACGTCCTGACTTTC.

V is TRBV11-2 and J is TRBJ2-1, with a tentative D call TRBD1 (6 bases). This CDR3 spans 14 amino acids. Germline V gene sequence: CDR1 SGHAT, CDR2 FQNNGV. Trimming took 3 bases from V and 9 from J, leaving 15 bases between them. The CDR3 nucleotides read TGTGCCAGCAGCTTGGGGACCGGCAGGGGTGAGCAGTTCTTC. Amino acid sequence: CASSLGTGRGEQFF.

The gene calls are TRBV6-2 or TRBV6-3 and TRBJ2-3, with D possibly TRBD2 on 6 matching bases. The ends were cut back, 6 bases at V and 7 bases at J, with 17 bases in the middle. CDR3 length equals 14 residues. The germline V gene has CDR1 MNHEY and CDR2 SVGEGT. The CDR3 sequence: CASSIPRLDHTQYF. In DNA form, the CDR3 reads TGTGCCAGCAGCATACCTAGACTAGATCATACGCAGTATTTT.

This clonotype was counted between two and nine times. The V call is TRBV10-3, the J call TRBJ2-5; 7 bases agree with TRBD1. The germline V gene has CDR1 ENHRY and CDR2 SYGVKD. CDR3 length: 14 residues. Germline trimming cut 6 bases from V and 2 bases from J; bases unmatched to any gene: 6. The DNA of the CDR3 is TGTGCCATCAGAGGGGGCAGGGTACAAGAGACCCAGTACTTC. This sequence encodes CAIRGGRVQETQYF.

This clonotype turned up a few times. V and J are TRBV27 and TRBJ2-7; 8 bases are a match to TRBD1. Germline V gene data show CDR1 as MNHEY and CDR2 as SMNVEV (reference sequence). The CDR3 runs to 17 residues. The ends lost 4 bases at V and 3 bases at J; junction bases unmatched: 14. The CDR3 DNA is TGTGCCAGCAGTTGGGCCTCCCCCGGACAGGGCATCTACGAGCAGTACTTC. Translation: CASSWASPGQGIYEQYF.

This clonotype was recorded a few times. The chain carries TRBV6-1 and TRBJ1-1; 7 nucleotides match TRBD1. V was clipped by 6 bases and J by 8 bases; unmatched bases: 6. The CDR3 is 12 residues long. Germline V gene lookup returns CDR1 MNHNS and CDR2 SASEGT. The CDR3 DNA is TGTGCCAGCAGCCTTTCAGGGGGGGAAGCTTTCTTT. It translates to CASSLSGGEAFF.

The chain is built from TRBV6-2 or TRBV6-3 and TRBJ2-3; D call uncertain. Germline loops: CDR1 MNHEY, CDR2 SVGEGT. Trimming removed 0 bases at V and 6 bases at J, with 13 bases between. The CDR3 contains 15 residues. The CDR3 DNA sequence: TGTGCCAGCAGTTACTCGATGGTGGCGGCGGATACGCAGTATTTT. It yields the protein CASSYSMVAADTQYF.

The sample holds a few counts of this clonotype. The chain joins TRBV7-8 to TRBJ2-3, with 9 bases that match TRBD2. V trimming: 5 bases; J trimming: 1 base; junction bases outside the gene matches: 7. The CDR3 has 16 residues. Germline CDR1 and CDR2: SGHVS and FQNEAQ. In nucleotides, the CDR3 is TGTGCCAGCAGCCCACGCGTAGCGGGAGGCACAGATACGCAGTATTTT. It yields the protein CASSPRVAGGTDTQYF.

The V and J genes are TRBV19 and TRBJ1-6, with D uncertain. Germline CDR1 LNHDA, CDR2 SQIVND (reference sequence). With 6 bases removed from V and 7 bases from J, the gap between germline ends came to 16 bases. The CDR3 is made up of 15 amino acids. In DNA, the CDR3 is TGTGCCAGTAGCGAAAGGACGGGCAGCAATTCACCCCTCCACTTT. It is translated as CASSERTGSNSPLHF.

This clonotype turned up a few times. The V and J genes are TRBV19 and TRBJ2-1; D gene ambiguous. Germline lookup yields CDR1 LNHDA and CDR2 SQIVND (reference sequence). V lost 0 bases and J lost 3, with 9 bases in between. This CDR3 has 15 residues. This CDR3 is CASSIDRSGYNEQFF. The CDR3 bases are TGTGCCAGTAGTATAGATCGGAGTGGCTACAATGAGCAGTTCTTC.

Ten or more counts support this clonotype. This chain links TRBV5-1 with TRBJ2-7; D perhaps matches TRBD1 (5 bases). The germline V gene has CDR1 SGHRS and CDR2 YFSETQ. This CDR3 is 15 amino acids long. Trimming removed 3 bases at V and 2 bases at J, with 15 bases between. The CDR3 spells CASSSAGRTTYEQYF. CDR3 DNA sequence: TGCGCCAGCAGCTCCGCTGGACGGACAACCTACGAGCAGTACTTC.